This T cell receptor (beta chain) comes out of a study of cytomegalovirus exposure and HLA in healthy donors. Concerning this clone: The antigen is not known.

This PCR relied on a set of 60 Vbeta primers and 13 Jbeta primers. The method was immunoSEQ multiplex PCR; TCRdb's version includes in-frame clones alone and lacks a portion of them. The table lists around 100,000 clones, over 60% of them singletons. Notes on the study in general: Productive rates of about 90% or about 30% were seen for most TCR beta V segments in an earlier analysis. A later analysis reported that several of the most significant clusters appeared to be linked to common viral pathogens, among them Epstein-Barr virus.

The CDR3 totals 13 residues. Trimming pared 5 bases from V and 3 bases from J, leaving 11 bases between. Germline V gene sequence: CDR1 MNHEY, CDR2 SVGAGI. The chain is built from TRBV6-5 and TRBJ2-7; a possible D gene is TRBD1 (5 bases). The source of this sequence is a woman in her thirties in good health and CMV-seronegative. Sequencing was done on a sample of PBMCs. The CDR3 loop reads CASSPTRDYEQYF. In DNA, the CDR3 is TGTGCCAGCAGTCCAACCAGGGACTACGAGCAGTACTTC.